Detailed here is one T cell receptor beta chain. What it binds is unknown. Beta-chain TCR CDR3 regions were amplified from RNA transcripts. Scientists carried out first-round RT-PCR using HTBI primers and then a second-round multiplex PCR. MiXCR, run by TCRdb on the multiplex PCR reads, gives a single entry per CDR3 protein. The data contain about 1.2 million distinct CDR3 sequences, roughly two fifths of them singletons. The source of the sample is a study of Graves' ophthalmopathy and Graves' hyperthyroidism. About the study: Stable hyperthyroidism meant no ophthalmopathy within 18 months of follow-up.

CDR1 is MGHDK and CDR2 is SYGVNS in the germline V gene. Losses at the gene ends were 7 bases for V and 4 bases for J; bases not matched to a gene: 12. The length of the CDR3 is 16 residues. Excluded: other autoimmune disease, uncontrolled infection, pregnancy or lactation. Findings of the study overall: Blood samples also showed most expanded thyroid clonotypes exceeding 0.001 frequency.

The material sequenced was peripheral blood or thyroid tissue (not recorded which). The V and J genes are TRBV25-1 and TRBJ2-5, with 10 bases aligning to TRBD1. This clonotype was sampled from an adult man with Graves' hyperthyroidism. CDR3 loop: CASTFRGGQGRETQYF. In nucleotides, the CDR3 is TGTGCCAGCACCTTCCGAGGGGGACAGGGGCGAGAGACCCAGTACTTC.